These 7 T cell receptor beta chains came from one sample sequenced in a study of identifying expanded T cells in peripheral blood. Only in-frame clones appear in the TCRdb table, and some are missing; sequencing was by immunoSEQ multiplex PCR. The sample includes some 75,000 clones, 75% to 90% of them seen just once. Sequencing was performed on blood. These receptors were taken from a person aged 18 to 70 in good health.

This chain joins TRBV7-2 and TRBJ1-5; TRBD1 matches at 8 bases. The V segment lost 4 bases and the J segment 4 bases; nucleotides outside the gene matches: 6. Germline V gives CDR1 SGHTA, CDR2 FQGNSA. This CDR3 spans 15 amino acids. The CDR3 DNA follows: TGTGCCAGCAGCTCCTCGACAGGGGCTAATCAGCCCCAGCATTTT. It codes for CASSSSTGANQPQHF. Looking up the rest from reference TRBV7-2 and TRBJ1-5 gives the full variable domain: GAGVSQSPSNKVTEKGKDVELRCDPISGHTALYWYRQSLGQGLEFLIYFQGNSAPDKSGLPSDRFSAERTGGSVSTLTIQRTQQEDSAVYLCASSSSTGANQPQHFGDGTRLSIL.

This clone was recorded once. This rearrangement joins TRBV7-3 to TRBJ2-5, with D unclear. Germline values: CDR1 SGHTA, CDR2 FQGTGA. The CDR3 has 16 amino acids. Trimming cost V 3 bases and J 2 bases, with 16 bases left between them. CDR3 region: CASSLNGPLLQETQYF. The CDR3 nucleotides are TGTGCCAGCAGCTTGAACGGCCCTCTGTTGCAAGAGACCCAGTACTTC. Based on the CDR3 plus reference TRBV7-3 and TRBJ2-5, the full variable domain is GAGVSQTPSNKVTEKGKYVELRCDPISGHTALYWYRQSLGQGPEFLIYFQGTGAADDSGLPNDRFFAVRPEGSVSTLKIQRTERGDSAVYLCASSLNGPLLQETQYFGPGTRLLVL.

The genes are TRBV6-1 and TRBJ2-1, with TRBD2 matching 14 bases. Per the germline V gene, CDR1 is MNHNS and CDR2 is SASEGT. The length of the CDR3 is 14 residues. V shed 3 bases, J shed 9 bases, and the junction held 1 base outside the gene matches. The CDR3 bases are TGTGCCAGCAGTGAGGGACTAGCGGGAGCTGAGCAGTTCTTC. As protein: CASSEGLAGAEQFF.

The chain employs TRBV2 and TRBJ1-6; D may be TRBD1 (6 bases). CDR3 length: 15 residues. From germline, CDR1 is SNHLY and CDR2 FYNNEI. Trimming left V 2 bases short and J 7 bases short, with 12 bases between. CDR3 residues: CASSERAGENSPLHF. CDR3 nucleotides: TGTGCCAGCAGTGAAAGGGCAGGGGAGAATTCACCCCTCCACTTT.

This sequence joins TRBV5-1 and TRBJ2-1; D remains ambiguous. This CDR3 spans 16 amino acids. Germline V gene lookup returns CDR1 SGHRS and CDR2 YFSETQ. V lost 0 bases and J 0 bases, leaving 10 bases between the germline ends. For the CDR3, the DNA is TGCGCCAGCAGCTTGGATGCTCTTACCTCCTACAATGAGCAGTTCTTC. Its protein product is CASSLDALTSYNEQFF.

V is TRBV6-1 and J is TRBJ2-3, with D perhaps matching TRBD2 (6 bases). The V gene lost 6 bases and the J gene lost 0 bases, with 10 bases spanning the gap. This CDR3 spans 14 amino acids. Germline V CDR1 and CDR2: MNHNS, SASEGT. CDR3 amino acids: CASREGLSTDTQYF. As DNA, the CDR3 is TGTGCCAGCAGGGAGGGGCTAAGCACAGATACGCAGTATTTT.

V gene TRBV7-7 combines with J gene TRBJ2-5, with 12 nucleotides matching TRBD2. The germline V gene encodes CDR1 SSHAT and CDR2 FNYEAQ (reference sequence). The CDR3 is 16 residues long. Unmatched junction bases numbered 7, after V lost 5 bases and J lost 3 bases. The chain's CDR3 is CASSRGTSGPEETQYF. In nucleotides, the CDR3 is TGTGCCAGCAGCCGAGGGACTAGCGGGCCAGAAGAGACCCAGTACTTC.